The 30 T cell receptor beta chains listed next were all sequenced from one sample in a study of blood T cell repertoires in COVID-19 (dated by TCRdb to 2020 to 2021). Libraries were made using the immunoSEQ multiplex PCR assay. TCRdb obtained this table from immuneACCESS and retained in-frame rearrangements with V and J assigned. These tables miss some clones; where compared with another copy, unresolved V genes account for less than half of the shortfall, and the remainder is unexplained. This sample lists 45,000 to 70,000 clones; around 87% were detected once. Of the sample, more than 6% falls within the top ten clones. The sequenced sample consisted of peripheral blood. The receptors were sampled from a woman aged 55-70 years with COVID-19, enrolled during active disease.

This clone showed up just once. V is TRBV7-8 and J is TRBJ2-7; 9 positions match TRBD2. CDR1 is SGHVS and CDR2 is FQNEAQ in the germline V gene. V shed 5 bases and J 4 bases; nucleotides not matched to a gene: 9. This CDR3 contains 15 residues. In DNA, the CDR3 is TGTGCCAGCAGCACACAGAGGCGGGAGGGGTACGAGCAGTACTTC. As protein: CASSTQRREGYEQYF.

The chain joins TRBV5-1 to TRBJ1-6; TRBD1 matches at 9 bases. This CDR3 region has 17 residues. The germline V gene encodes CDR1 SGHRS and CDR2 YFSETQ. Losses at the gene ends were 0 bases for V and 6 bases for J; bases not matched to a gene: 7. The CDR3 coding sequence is TGCGCCAGCAGCTTGGCGGGACAGGGACGGACTAATTCACCCCTCCACTTT. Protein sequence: CASSLAGQGRTNSPLHF.

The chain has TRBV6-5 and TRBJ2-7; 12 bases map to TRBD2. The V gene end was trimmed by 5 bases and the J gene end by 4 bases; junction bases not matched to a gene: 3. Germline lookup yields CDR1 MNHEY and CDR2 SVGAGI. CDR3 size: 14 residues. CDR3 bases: TGTGCCAGCAGTCGGACTAGCGGGGCTTACGAGCAGTACTTC. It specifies CASSRTSGAYEQYF.

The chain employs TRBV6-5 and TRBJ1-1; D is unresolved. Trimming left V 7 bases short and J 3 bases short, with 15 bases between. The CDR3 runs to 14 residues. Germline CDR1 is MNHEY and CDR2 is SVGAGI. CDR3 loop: CASTKWKEYTEAFF. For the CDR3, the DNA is TGTGCCAGCACCAAATGGAAGGAGTACACTGAAGCTTTCTTT.

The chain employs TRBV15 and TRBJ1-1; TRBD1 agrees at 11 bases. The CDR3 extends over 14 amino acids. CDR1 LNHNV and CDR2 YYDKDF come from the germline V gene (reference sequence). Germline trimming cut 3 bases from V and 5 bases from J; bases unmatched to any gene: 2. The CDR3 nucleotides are TGTGCCACCAGCAGGGGACAGGGGGTAACTGAAGCTTTCTTT. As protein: CATSRGQGVTEAFF.

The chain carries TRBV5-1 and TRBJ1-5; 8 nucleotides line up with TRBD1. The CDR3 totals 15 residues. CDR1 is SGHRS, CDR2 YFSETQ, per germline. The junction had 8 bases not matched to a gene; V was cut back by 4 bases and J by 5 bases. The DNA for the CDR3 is TGCGCCAGCAGCCTACGGCAGGGGGCAGATCAGCCCCAGCATTTT. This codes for CASSLRQGADQPQHF.

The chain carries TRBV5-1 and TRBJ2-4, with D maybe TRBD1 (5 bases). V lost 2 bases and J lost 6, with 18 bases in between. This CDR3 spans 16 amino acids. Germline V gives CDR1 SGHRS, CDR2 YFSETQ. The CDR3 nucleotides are TGCGCCAGCAGCTTCCGCGCAGGGTCCGTGGGAAACATTCAGTACTTC. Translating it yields CASSFRAGSVGNIQYF.

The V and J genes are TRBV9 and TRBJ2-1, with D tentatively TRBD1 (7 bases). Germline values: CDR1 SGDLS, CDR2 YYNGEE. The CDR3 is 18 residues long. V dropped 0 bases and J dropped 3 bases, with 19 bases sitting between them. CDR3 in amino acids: CASSVEWEVTGYYNEQFF. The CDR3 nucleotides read TGTGCCAGCAGCGTAGAGTGGGAGGTGACAGGGTACTACAATGAGCAGTTCTTC.

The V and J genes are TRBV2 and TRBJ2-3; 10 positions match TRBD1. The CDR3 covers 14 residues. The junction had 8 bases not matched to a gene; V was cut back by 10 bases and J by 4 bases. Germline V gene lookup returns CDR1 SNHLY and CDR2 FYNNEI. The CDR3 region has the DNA TGTGCCACCCAACGGGACAGGGGTTCAGATACGCAGTATTTT. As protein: CATQRDRGSDTQYF.

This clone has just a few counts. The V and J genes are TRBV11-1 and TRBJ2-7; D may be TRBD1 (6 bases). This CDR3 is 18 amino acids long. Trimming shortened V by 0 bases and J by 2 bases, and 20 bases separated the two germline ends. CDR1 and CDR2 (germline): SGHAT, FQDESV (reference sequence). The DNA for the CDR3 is TGTGCCAGCAGCTTAGCTCCAAACAGGGTTGAAAGAGCCTACGAGCAGTACTTC. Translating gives CASSLAPNRVERAYEQYF.

The CDR3 DNA reads TGTGCCAGCAGCACAAGGACAGGGGACAATGAGCAGTTCTTC. As protein: CASSTRTGDNEQFF. J is TRBJ2-1 and V is TRBV11-3, with 9 bases fitting TRBD1. This CDR3 spans 14 amino acids. Losses at the gene ends were 5 bases for V and 5 bases for J; bases not matched to a gene: 4. Germline CDR1 SGHNT, CDR2 YENEEA.

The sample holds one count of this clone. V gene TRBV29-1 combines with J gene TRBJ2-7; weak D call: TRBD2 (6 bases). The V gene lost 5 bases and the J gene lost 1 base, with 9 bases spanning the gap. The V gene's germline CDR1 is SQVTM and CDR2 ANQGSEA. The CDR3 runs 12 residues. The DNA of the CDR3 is TGCAGCGTTATAGCGGCATCCTACGAGCAGTACTTC. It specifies CSVIAASYEQYF.

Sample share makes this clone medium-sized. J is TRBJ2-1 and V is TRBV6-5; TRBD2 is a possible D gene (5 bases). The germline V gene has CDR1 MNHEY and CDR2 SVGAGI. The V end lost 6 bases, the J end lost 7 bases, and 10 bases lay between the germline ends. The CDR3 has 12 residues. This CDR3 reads CASSGLGNEQFF. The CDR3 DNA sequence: TGTGCCAGCAGCGGACTGGGGAATGAGCAGTTCTTC.

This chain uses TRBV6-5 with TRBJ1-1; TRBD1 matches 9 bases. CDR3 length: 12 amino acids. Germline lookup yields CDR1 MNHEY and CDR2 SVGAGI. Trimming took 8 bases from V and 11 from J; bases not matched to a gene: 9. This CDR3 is CASGDRAKGAFF. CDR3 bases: TGTGCCAGCGGGGACAGGGCGAAGGGGGCTTTCTTT.

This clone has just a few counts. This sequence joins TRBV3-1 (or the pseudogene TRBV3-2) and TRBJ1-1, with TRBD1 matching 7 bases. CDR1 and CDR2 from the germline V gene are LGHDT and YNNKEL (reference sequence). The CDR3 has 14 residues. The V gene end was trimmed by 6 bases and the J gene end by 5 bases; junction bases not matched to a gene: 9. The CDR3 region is CASRITGASTEAFF. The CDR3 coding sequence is TGTGCCAGCAGAATAACAGGGGCTTCGACTGAAGCTTTCTTT.

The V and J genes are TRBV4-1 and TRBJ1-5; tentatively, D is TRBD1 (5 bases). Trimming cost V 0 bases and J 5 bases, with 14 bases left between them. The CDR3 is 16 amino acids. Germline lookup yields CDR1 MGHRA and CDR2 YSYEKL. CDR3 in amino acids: CASSQEGPRGYQPQHF. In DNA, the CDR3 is TGCGCCAGCAGCCAAGAAGGACCCCGGGGGTATCAGCCCCAGCATTTT.

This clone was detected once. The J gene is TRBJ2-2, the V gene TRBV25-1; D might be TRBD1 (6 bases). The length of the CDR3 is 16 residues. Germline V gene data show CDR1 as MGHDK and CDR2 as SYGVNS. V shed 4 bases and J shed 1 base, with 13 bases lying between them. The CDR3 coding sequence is TGTGCCAGCAGTGGATGGACAGTGATGAACACCGGGGAGCTGTTTTTT. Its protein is CASSGWTVMNTGELFF.

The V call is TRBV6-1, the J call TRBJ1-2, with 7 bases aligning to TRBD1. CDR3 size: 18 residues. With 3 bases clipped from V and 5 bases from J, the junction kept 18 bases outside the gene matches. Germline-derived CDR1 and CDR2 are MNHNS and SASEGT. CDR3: CASSEEEVPGQSNYGYTF. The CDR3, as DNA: TGTGCCAGCAGTGAGGAGGAGGTTCCGGGACAGAGCAATTATGGCTACACCTTC.

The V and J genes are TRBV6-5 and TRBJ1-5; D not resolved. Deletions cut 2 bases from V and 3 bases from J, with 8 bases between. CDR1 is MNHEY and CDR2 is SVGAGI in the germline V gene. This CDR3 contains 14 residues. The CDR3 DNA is TGTGCCAGCAGTTACGAGGGAACCAATCAGCCCCAGCATTTT. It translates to CASSYEGTNQPQHF.

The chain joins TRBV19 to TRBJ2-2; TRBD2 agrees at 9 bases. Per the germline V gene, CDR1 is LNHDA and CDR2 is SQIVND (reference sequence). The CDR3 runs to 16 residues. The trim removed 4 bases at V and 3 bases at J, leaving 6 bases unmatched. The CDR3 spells CASSTSTSGYTGELFF. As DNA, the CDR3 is TGTGCCAGTAGTACCTCGACTAGCGGCTACACCGGGGAGCTGTTTTTT.

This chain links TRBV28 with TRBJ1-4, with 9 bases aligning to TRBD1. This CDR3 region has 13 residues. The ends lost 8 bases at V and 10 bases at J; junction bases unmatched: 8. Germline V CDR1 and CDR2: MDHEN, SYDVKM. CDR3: CASGIQGAAKLFF. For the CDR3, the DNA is TGTGCCAGCGGGATACAGGGGGCAGCAAAACTGTTTTTT.

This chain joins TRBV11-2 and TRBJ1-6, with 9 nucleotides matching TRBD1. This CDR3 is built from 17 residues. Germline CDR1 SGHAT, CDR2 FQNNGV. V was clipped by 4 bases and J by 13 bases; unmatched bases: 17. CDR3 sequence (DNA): TGTGCCAGCAGCTCAATCCGGGACAGGGATTTAGTAGGGCCCCTCCACTTT. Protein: CASSSIRDRDLVGPLHF.

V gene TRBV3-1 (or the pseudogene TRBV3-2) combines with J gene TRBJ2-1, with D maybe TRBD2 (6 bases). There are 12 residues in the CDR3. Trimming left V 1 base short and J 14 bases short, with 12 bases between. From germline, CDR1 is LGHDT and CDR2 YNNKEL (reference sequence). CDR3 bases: TGTGCCAGCAGCCAAGGTCCCGCGGGGAAGTTCTTC. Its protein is CASSQGPAGKFF.

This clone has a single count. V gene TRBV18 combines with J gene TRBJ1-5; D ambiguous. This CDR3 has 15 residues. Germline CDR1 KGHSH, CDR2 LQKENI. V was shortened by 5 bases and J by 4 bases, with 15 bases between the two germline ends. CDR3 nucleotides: TGTGCCAGCTCAACGAACGGGATTAAAAATCAGCCCCAGCATTTT. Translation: CASSTNGIKNQPQHF.

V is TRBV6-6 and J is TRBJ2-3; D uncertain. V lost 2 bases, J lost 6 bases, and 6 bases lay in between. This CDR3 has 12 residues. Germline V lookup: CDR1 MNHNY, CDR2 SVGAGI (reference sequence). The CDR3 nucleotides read TGTGCCAGCAGTTACGTCGGGGATACGCAGTATTTT. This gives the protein CASSYVGDTQYF.

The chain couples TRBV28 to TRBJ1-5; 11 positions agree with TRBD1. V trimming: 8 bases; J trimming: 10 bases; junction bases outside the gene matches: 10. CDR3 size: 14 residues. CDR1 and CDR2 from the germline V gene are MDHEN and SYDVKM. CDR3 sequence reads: CASSTGTGGRPQHF. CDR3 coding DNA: TGTGCCAGCTCGACCGGGACAGGGGGACGCCCCCAGCATTTT.

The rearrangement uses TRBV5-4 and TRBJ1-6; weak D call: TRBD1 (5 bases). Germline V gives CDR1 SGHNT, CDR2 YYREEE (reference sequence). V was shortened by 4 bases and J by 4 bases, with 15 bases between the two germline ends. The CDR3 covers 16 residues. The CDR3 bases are TGTGCCAGCAGCGCCGAGGGGAGGGTATATAATTCACCCCTCCACTTT. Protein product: CASSAEGRVYNSPLHF.

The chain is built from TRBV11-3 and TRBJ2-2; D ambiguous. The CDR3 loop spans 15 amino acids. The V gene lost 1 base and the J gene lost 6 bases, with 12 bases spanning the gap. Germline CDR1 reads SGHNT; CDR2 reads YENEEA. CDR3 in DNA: TGTGCCAGCAGCTTAGTGGCGGTAGCAGCCGGGGAGCTGTTTTTT. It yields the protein CASSLVAVAAGELFF.

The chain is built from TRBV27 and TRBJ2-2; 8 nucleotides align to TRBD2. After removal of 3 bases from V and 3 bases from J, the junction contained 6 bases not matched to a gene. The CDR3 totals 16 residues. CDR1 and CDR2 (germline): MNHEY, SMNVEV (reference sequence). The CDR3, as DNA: TGTGCCAGCAGTTTCCGGAGCGGGAGCCACACCGGGGAGCTGTTTTTT. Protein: CASSFRSGSHTGELFF.

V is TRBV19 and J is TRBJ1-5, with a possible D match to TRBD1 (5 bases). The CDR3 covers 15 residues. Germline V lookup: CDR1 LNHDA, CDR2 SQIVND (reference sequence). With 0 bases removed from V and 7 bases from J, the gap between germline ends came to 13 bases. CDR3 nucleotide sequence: TGTGCCAGTAGTATAGAAGTGGGGCGTGGGCAGCCCCAGCATTTT. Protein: CASSIEVGRGQPQHF.